This T cell receptor (beta chain) was captured by sequencing in a study of blood T cell repertoires in COVID-19. Study summary: Sites in the United States, Italy and Spain provided acute and convalescent COVID-19 samples.

Germline CDR1 and CDR2: LNHDA and SQIVND (reference sequence). This CDR3 is 15 amino acids long. Source study methods: By means of reference gene primer amplification, nucleated cell counts were estimated. Libraries were prepared by immunoSEQ multiplex PCR; TCRdb keeps only in-frame clonotypes and omits some of them. V and J calls plus clone size are reproduced from that table; the DNA served to infer D and trimming. Among roughly 330,000 clones listed, about 91% were seen once. To note about this clone: One junction end does not reproduce the germline sequence, and a read error may be involved.

This TCR was sampled from a man aged 25-45 years with COVID-19, enrolled during active disease. Specimen: peripheral blood. The V and J genes are TRBV19 and TRBJ2-5, with TRBD2 matching over 7 bases. The CDR3 reads CASRETSISQETQYF. The CDR3 nucleotides read TGTGCGAGTAGAGAGACTAGCATATCCCAAGAGACCCAGTACTTC.